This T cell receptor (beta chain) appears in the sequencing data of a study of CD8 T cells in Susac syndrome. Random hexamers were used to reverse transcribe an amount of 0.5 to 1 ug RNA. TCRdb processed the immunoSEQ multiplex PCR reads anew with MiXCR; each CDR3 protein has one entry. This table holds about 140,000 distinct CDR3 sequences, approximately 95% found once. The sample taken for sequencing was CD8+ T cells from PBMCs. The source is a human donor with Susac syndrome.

CDR3 residues: CASSVGWETQYF. The CDR3 DNA reads as TGTGCCAGCAGCGTAGGATGGGAGACCCAGTACTTC. J is TRBJ2-5 and V is TRBV9, with D uncertain. CDR3 length equals 12 residues. CDR1 is SGDLS, CDR2 YYNGEE, per germline. V lost 0 bases, J lost 5 bases, and 5 bases lay in between.